Following are 7 T cell receptor beta chains from one sample sequenced in a study of CXCR3-negative and CXCR3-positive naive CD8 T cells. UMI-labeled TRB cDNA libraries were prepared by 5' RACE. After re-calling the 5' RACE reads, TCRdb lists one entry per CDR3 protein, DNA absent. The sample table sets out roughly 71,000 distinct CDR3 sequences. The specimen sequenced was naive CXCR3- CD8+ T cells from blood. Subset given: CD45RO-CCR7+CD27+CD95- naive CD8+ T cells lacking CXCR3 (TNR3-). The receptor set was obtained from a human donor in good health. Some clones in this sample may be carry-over from other donors' samples.

This chain uses TRBV7-3 with TRBJ2-1; TCRdb lists TRBD1, though no DNA is available to test this call. This CDR3 spans 16 amino acids. Germline lookup yields CDR1 SGHTA and CDR2 FQGTGA. This CDR3 is CASSLNPGSTYNEQFF.

The V gene is TRBV4-1, the J gene TRBJ2-7. Looked up from germline, CDR1 is MGHRA and CDR2 is YSYEKL. This CDR3 has 14 amino acids. CDR3 sequence reads: CASSQEGPSYEQYF.

The genes are TRBV12-3 or TRBV12-4 and TRBJ2-1; TCRdb returns TRBD1, unconfirmable since there is no DNA. The CDR3 is 13 residues long. CDR3 in amino acids: CASTPPGYNEQFF.

The genes are TRBV20-1 and TRBJ2-5. Germline CDR1 reads DFQATT; CDR2 reads SNEGSKA (reference sequence). This CDR3 is built from 13 residues. This CDR3 reads CSGDDNGQETQYF.

The chain is built from TRBV29-1 and TRBJ1-5. The CDR3 has 13 amino acids. Germline loops: CDR1 SQVTM, CDR2 ANQGSEA. This CDR3 reads CSVGGDSNPPQHF.

The CDR3 sequence: CASRIRGEYSNQPQHF. V and J are TRBV28 and TRBJ1-5. Per the germline V gene, CDR1 is MDHEN and CDR2 is SYDVKM. CDR3 length equals 16 residues.

This chain links TRBV7-8 with TRBJ2-1; TCRdb calls TRBD2, which cannot be checked without DNA. This CDR3 comprises 16 residues. Germline CDR1 reads SGHVS; CDR2 reads FQNEAQ. The chain's CDR3 is CASSSSSGRARNEQFF.